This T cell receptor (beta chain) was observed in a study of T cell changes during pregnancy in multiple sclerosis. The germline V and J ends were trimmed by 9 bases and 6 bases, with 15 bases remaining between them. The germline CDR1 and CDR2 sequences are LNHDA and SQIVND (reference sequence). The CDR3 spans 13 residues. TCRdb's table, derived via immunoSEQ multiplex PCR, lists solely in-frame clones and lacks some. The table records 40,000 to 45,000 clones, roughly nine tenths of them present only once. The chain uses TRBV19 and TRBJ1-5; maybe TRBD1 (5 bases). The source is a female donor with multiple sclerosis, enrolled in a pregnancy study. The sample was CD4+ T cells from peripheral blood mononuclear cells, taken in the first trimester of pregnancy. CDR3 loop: CARVGGTSQPQHF. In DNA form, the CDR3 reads TGTGCCAGAGTGGGGGGGACGAGTCAGCCCCAGCATTTT.